Listed below are T cell receptor beta chains from one sample, sequenced in a study of neurological immune-mediated disorders. TCRdb reprocessed the 5' RACE reads via MiXCR and lists one record per CDR3 protein. Here the sample spans 55,000 to 75,000 distinct CDR3 sequences, approximately 5.3% being singletons. The sequenced sample consisted of PBMCs. The receptors were gathered from a human donor with multiple sclerosis. The donor label of this sample is uncertain. Both conserved end residues are part of each CDR3. A D gene is named only where the DNA matches it firmly. Clone size is given for some rows only: seen once, a few or many times, or a class if the clone is expanded.

>TRBV7-9|TRBJ1-2|NA|many
CASSLRVSYGYTF
TGTGCCAGCAGCTTAAGGGTATCGTATGGCTACACCTTC
>TRBV12-3/TRBV12-4|TRBJ2-7|TRBD1|many
CASSPQQGAGEQYF
TGTGCCAGCAGTCCACAACAGGGGGCGGGCGAGCAGTACTTC
>TRBV7-8|TRBJ2-3|NA|many
CASSLRGGIDTQYF
TGTGCCAGCAGCTTAAGGGGGGGGATAGATACGCAGTATTTT
>TRBV15|TRBJ2-7|TRBD2|many
CATSRGGGNQYF
TGTGCCACCAGCAGAGGGGGGGGGAACCAGTACTTC
>TRBV5-1|TRBJ1-1|NA|many
CASSSETGRGSAFF
TGCGCCAGCAGCTCGGAGACAGGAAGAGGTTCGGCTTTCTTT
>TRBV5-1|TRBJ1-1|TRBD1|many
CASSLWDRSSEAFF
TGCGCCAGCAGCCTCTGGGACAGGTCTTCTGAAGCTTTCTTT
>TRBV5-1|TRBJ2-3|TRBD1|many
CASSLQGWPDTQYF
TGCGCCAGCAGCTTACAGGGGTGGCCAGATACGCAGTATTTT
>TRBV5-1|TRBJ1-2|TRBD1|many
CASSSFPTGGEAGYTF
TGCGCCAGCAGCTCGTTCCCCACAGGGGGCGAGGCTGGCTACACCTTC
>TRBV20-1|TRBJ2-3|NA|medium-sized
CSVEGTGTQSTDTQYF
TGCAGCGTAGAAGGAACCGGGACCCAAAGCACAGATACGCAGTATTTT
>TRBV5-1|TRBJ2-1|NA|many
CASSLGTTYNEQFF
TGCGCCAGCAGCTTGGGTACGACCTACAATGAGCAGTTCTTC
>TRBV4-1|TRBJ2-1|NA|many
CASSPGGRGAYNEQFF
TGCGCCAGCAGCCCAGGGGGGCGGGGGGCTTACAATGAGCAGTTCTTC
>TRBV4-1|TRBJ1-1|NA|many
CASSLPRGTEAFF
TGCGCCAGCAGCCTCCCCAGGGGCACTGAAGCTTTCTTT
>TRBV12-3/TRBV12-4|TRBJ1-2|NA|many
CASSFATSYGYTF
TGTGCCAGCAGTTTCGCCACATCCTATGGCTACACCTTC
>TRBV24-1|TRBJ2-2|NA|many
CATEGGNTGELFF
TGTGCCACCGAAGGAGGGAACACCGGGGAGCTGTTTTTT
>TRBV6-5|TRBJ1-1|TRBD1|NA
CASSYQGELSF
TGTGCCAGCAGTTACCAGGGGGAATTGAGCTTT
>TRBV15|TRBJ1-5|NA|few
CATSDRDRGVSNQPQHF
TGTGCCACCAGCGACCGGGACCGCGGAGTTAGCAATCAGCCCCAGCATTTT
>TRBV20-1|TRBJ2-7|NA|many
CTSTGFSYEQYF
TGCACCTCGACAGGTTTCTCCTACGAGCAGTACTTC
>TRBV28|TRBJ1-2|TRBD1|many
CASRDRGIFYGYTF
TGTGCCAGCCGTGACAGGGGGATCTTCTATGGCTACACCTTC
>TRBV20-1|TRBJ1-1|TRBD1|many
CSAGQGARTEAFF
TGCAGTGCTGGACAGGGGGCGCGGACTGAAGCTTTCTTT
>TRBV5-1|TRBJ2-3|TRBD2|many
CASSRLAGTDTQYF
TGCGCCAGCAGCCGACTAGCGGGGACAGATACGCAGTATTTT
>TRBV7-8|TRBJ1-1|NA|many
CASSLGGRAANTEAFF
TGTGCCAGCAGCTTAGGCGGCAGGGCGGCGAACACTGAAGCTTTCTTT
>TRBV20-1|TRBJ1-2|TRBD1|many
CSARTGWLNYGYTF
TGCAGTGCAAGGACAGGGTGGCTTAACTATGGCTACACCTTC
>TRBV15|TRBJ1-2|TRBD1|many
CATSRGTGRDYGYTF
TGTGCCACCAGCAGGGGGACAGGGCGCGACTATGGCTACACCTTC
>TRBV5-5|TRBJ2-2|NA|many
CASSWRNTNTGELFF
TGTGCCAGCAGCTGGAGGAACACGAACACCGGGGAGCTGTTTTTT
>TRBV11-2|TRBJ1-1|NA|many
CASSYRANTEAFF
TGTGCCAGCTCCTACAGGGCGAACACTGAAGCTTTCTTT
>TRBV20-1|TRBJ2-1|NA|many
CSARTGRYNEQFF
TGCAGTGCACGAACGGGGCGGTACAATGAGCAGTTCTTC
>TRBV2|TRBJ2-3|NA|many
CASRDRTLGEQYF
TGTGCCAGCAGGGATAGGACCTTGGGGGAGCAGTATTTT
>TRBV7-3|TRBJ2-3|TRBD2|many
CASSLIAGGSAPTDTQYF
TGTGCCAGCAGCTTAATAGCGGGGGGATCTGCCCCCACAGATACGCAGTATTTT
>TRBV20-1|TRBJ1-1|NA|many
CSAPGRTEAFF
TGCAGTGCCCCAGGCCGCACTGAAGCTTTCTTT
>TRBV5-1|TRBJ1-1|NA|NA
CASSVGLNTEAFF
TGCGCCAGCAGTGTAGGTTTGAACACTGAAGCTTTCTTT
>TRBV4-2|TRBJ1-1|NA|many
CASSQAGATNTEAFF
TGTGCCAGCAGCCAGGCAGGGGCAACCAACACTGAAGCTTTCTTT
>TRBV2|TRBJ1-1|NA|many
CASRSNRGSNTEAFF
TGTGCCAGCAGGTCGAACAGAGGGTCGAACACTGAAGCTTTCTTT
>TRBV13|TRBJ2-7|NA|many
CASSLGGREQYF
TGTGCCAGCAGCTTAGGAGGGCGGGAGCAGTACTTC
>TRBV29-1|TRBJ1-1|TRBD1|many
CSVEDEGRGRIGEAFF
TGCAGCGTTGAAGATGAGGGCAGGGGGCGGATTGGTGAAGCTTTCTTT